This T cell receptor beta chain emerged from a study of OX40 agonist ivuxolimab in advanced cancers. The germline gives CDR1 SGHTA, CDR2 FQGNSA. The V and J ends lost 1 base and 7 bases, in that order; junction bases with no gene match: 3. This CDR3 spans 13 amino acids. Profiled with immunoSEQ multiplex PCR; TCRdb holds only in-frame clones, not every one. This sample has roughly 70,000 clones, with around 89% found just once. The rearrangement joins TRBV7-2 to TRBJ1-1; 7 positions agree with TRBD1. Source: CD4+ or CD8+ T cells sorted from blood, taken in a trial of the OX40 agonist ivuxolimab. The receptor's source is an adult with an advanced solid tumor such as melanoma, head and neck, liver or kidney cancer. The CDR3 DNA is TGTGCCAGCAGCTTAGTTCCAGGGGGTGAAGCTTTCTTT. It specifies CASSLVPGGEAFF. Variable domain in full (rest from reference TRBV7-2 and TRBJ1-1): GAGVSQSPSNKVTEKGKDVELRCDPISGHTALYWYRQSLGQGLEFLIYFQGNSAPDKSGLPSDRFSAERTGGSVSTLTIQRTQQEDSAVYLCASSLVPGGEAFFGQGTRLTVV.